This TCR beta chain was sequenced during a study of CD8 T cells in ankylosing spondylitis. TCRdb itself ran the 5' RACE reads through MiXCR, one entry per CDR3 protein. The table has a few hundred thousand distinct CDR3 sequences, about a fifth seen once. Findings of the study overall: Fewer than 10 highly homologous variants formed a TCR beta motif that appeared characteristic of ankylosing spondylitis blood. There were earlier reports of some motif variants in reactive arthritis synovial fluid and blood.

CDR1 is MNHEY, CDR2 SVGAGI, per germline. Trimming stripped 6 bases from V and 1 base from J, with 9 bases between. CDR3 size: 13 residues. This clonotype was picked up many times. No antigen is known for it. The J gene is TRBJ1-1, the V gene TRBV6-5; D may be TRBD1 (6 bases). Sequencing was done on a sample of blood, either unsorted or a sorted T cell fraction (not recorded which). This clonotype was sampled from a female donor with ankylosing spondylitis or in good health (not recorded which). The chain's CDR3 is CASRQGQNTEAFF. The CDR3 DNA sequence: TGTGCCAGCAGGCAGGGGCAGAACACTGAAGCTTTCTTT.